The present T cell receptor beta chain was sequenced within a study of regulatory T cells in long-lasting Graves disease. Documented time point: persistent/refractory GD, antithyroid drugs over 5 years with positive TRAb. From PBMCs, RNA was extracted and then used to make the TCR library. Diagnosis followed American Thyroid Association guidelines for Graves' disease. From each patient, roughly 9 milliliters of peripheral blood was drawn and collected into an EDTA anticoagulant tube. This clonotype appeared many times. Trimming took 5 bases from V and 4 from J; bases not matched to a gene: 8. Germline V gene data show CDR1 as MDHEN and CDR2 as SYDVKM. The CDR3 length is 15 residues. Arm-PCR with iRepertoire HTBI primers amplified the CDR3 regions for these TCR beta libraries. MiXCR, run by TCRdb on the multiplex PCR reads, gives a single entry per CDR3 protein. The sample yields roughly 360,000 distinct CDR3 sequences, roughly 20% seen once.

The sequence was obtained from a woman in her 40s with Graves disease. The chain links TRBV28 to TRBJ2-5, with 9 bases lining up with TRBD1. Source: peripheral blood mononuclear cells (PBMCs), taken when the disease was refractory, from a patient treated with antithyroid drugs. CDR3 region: CASSPDRGRGETQYF. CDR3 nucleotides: TGTGCCAGCAGTCCGGACAGGGGTAGAGGAGAGACCCAGTACTTC. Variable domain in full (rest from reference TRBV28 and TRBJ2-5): DVKVTQSSRYLVKRTGEKVFLECVQDMDHENMFWYRQDPGLGLRLIYFSYDVKMKEKGDIPEGYSVSREKKERFSLILESASTNQTSMYLCASSPDRGRGETQYFGPGTRLLVL.